A single sample gave rise to the 11 T cell receptor beta chains below, sequenced in a study of CD8+ T cells in alopecia areata. The treatment was: oral pan-JAK inhibitor, 5-10 mg twice daily. Isolated RNA was reverse transcribed into cDNA used as the sequencing template. TCRdb's copy holds only in-frame clones and misses some; the assay was immunoSEQ multiplex PCR. The sample has over 100,000 clones, under 60% seen once. The sample in question was CD8+ T cells sorted from blood, obtained at week 24, from a patient treated with tofacitinib. The receptors were gathered from a human donor with alopecia areata.

This clone has a handful of counts. The chain couples TRBV13 to TRBJ2-7, with D perhaps TRBD1 (6 bases). The CDR3 length is 14 residues. V dropped 6 bases and J dropped 3 bases, with 15 bases sitting between them. CDR1 and CDR2 from the germline V gene are PRHDT and FYEKMQ (reference sequence). The CDR3 DNA reads TGTGCCAGCAGTTTATCCACAGGGTTCTACGAGCAGTACTTC. It codes for CASSLSTGFYEQYF.

The chain uses TRBV6-6 and TRBJ2-7; D is possibly TRBD2 (6 bases). Germline V gene lookup returns CDR1 MNHNY and CDR2 SVGAGI (reference sequence). The CDR3 is 15 amino acids. Trimming cost V 0 bases and J 6 bases, with 15 bases left between them. CDR3: CASSYSSPGRGEQYF. CDR3 nucleotide sequence: TGTGCCAGCAGTTACTCGAGTCCCGGGAGAGGCGAGCAGTACTTC.

This chain links TRBV5-6 with TRBJ1-5, with D perhaps TRBD1 (5 bases). The germline V gene encodes CDR1 SGHDT and CDR2 YYEEEE. The V end lost 5 bases, the J end lost 7 bases, and 10 bases lay between the germline ends. CDR3 length: 12 residues. The CDR3 spells CASSWGEQPQHF. In nucleotides, the CDR3 is TGTGCCAGCAGTTGGGGGGAACAGCCCCAGCATTTT.

This sequence joins TRBV10-2 and TRBJ2-7; tentatively, D is TRBD1 or TRBD2 (5 bases each). Trimming stripped 7 bases from V and 4 bases from J, with 14 bases between. In germline, CDR1 is WSHSY, CDR2 SAAADI. This CDR3 contains 13 residues. Written as DNA, the CDR3 is TGCGCCAGCAAATCAGGGAGTAGTTACGAGCAGTACTTC. This gives the protein CASKSGSSYEQYF.

The rearrangement joins TRBV19 to TRBJ2-7; 7 nucleotides align to TRBD1. Germline-derived CDR1 and CDR2 are LNHDA and SQIVND (reference sequence). The V gene end was trimmed by 6 bases and the J gene end by 0 bases; junction bases not matched to a gene: 8. The CDR3 extends over 15 amino acids. The CDR3 is CASRDRGGISYEQYF. CDR3 in DNA: TGTGCCAGTAGGGACAGAGGGGGCATCTCCTACGAGCAGTACTTC.

In this sample, this clone turned up a few times. The chain employs TRBV4-1 and TRBJ1-2; D remains unclear. Per the germline V gene, CDR1 is MGHRA and CDR2 is YSYEKL. The CDR3 loop spans 13 amino acids. The germline V and J ends were trimmed by 2 bases and 4 bases, with 8 bases remaining between them. As DNA, the CDR3 is TGCGCCAGCAGCCAATTTCTAGGCTATGGCTACACCTTC. It translates to CASSQFLGYGYTF.

V usage is TRBV30 and J usage is TRBJ2-1; no clear D gene. The V and J ends lost 7 bases and 0 bases respectively, with 13 bases between them. This CDR3 contains 14 residues. The germline V gene has CDR1 GTSNPN and CDR2 SVGIG (reference sequence). CDR3 nucleotides: TGTGCCTATGACTCCTTTCGCTCCTACAATGAGCAGTTCTTC. Protein: CAYDSFRSYNEQFF.

V usage is TRBV13 and J usage is TRBJ2-3; D perhaps matches TRBD1 (5 bases). The CDR3 totals 14 residues. Germline V CDR1 and CDR2: PRHDT, FYEKMQ (reference sequence). With 5 bases removed from V and 4 bases from J, the gap between germline ends came to 13 bases. The CDR3 region is CASSPWGSSDTQYF. Here the CDR3 DNA reads TGTGCCAGCAGCCCCTGGGGCAGTTCAGATACGCAGTATTTT. The full variable domain, completed using reference TRBV13 and TRBJ2-3, is AAGVIQSPRHLIKEKRETATLKCYPIPRHDTVYWYQQGPGQDPQFLISFYEKMQSDKGSIPDRFSAQQFSDYHSELNMSSLELGDSALYFCASSPWGSSDTQYFGPGTRLTVL.

This sequence joins TRBV30 and TRBJ2-3; D remains unclear. The ends were cut back, 1 base at V and 3 bases at J, with 14 bases in the middle. CDR1 and CDR2 from the germline V gene are GTSNPN and SVGIG (reference sequence). The CDR3 totals 15 residues. The CDR3 reads CAWSDGVPATDTQYF. The CDR3 nucleotides are TGTGCCTGGAGTGATGGGGTTCCGGCAACAGATACGCAGTATTTT.

The chain recombines TRBV7-9 with TRBJ2-5, with D maybe TRBD2 (5 bases). V dropped 7 bases and J dropped 5 bases, with 11 bases sitting between them. The CDR3 has 12 residues. Germline values: CDR1 SEHNR, CDR2 FQNEAQ (reference sequence). The CDR3: CASTPRRETQYF. CDR3 sequence (DNA): TGTGCCAGCACTCCCAGGAGGGAGACCCAGTACTTC.

This clone has more than one count but fewer than ten. CDR3: CASSLDIGSPRRGNEKLFF. The CDR3 DNA reads as TGTGCCAGCAGCTTGGATATCGGCAGCCCCCGGAGGGGAAATGAAAAACTGTTTTTT. The chain carries TRBV5-6 and TRBJ1-4; tentatively, D is TRBD1 (5 bases). CDR1 and CDR2 from the germline V gene are SGHDT and YYEEEE. The CDR3 loop spans 19 amino acids. Between the trimmed V and J ends, which lost 0 bases and 5 bases, there was a span of 23 bases.